What follows are 19 T cell receptor beta chains derived from one specimen sequenced in a study of T cells in localized non-small cell lung cancer. Only in-frame clones appear in the TCRdb table, and some are missing; sequencing was by immunoSEQ multiplex PCR. The sample shows some 140,000 clones, around 90% of them seen only once. The material was peripheral blood, obtained before any cancer treatment. Every receptor here comes from a female donor older than 55 with stage I lung adenocarcinoma.

This sequence joins TRBV28 and TRBJ1-2, with TRBD1 as a possible D gene (5 bases). V lost 1 base to trimming and J lost 3 bases, with 12 bases between them. Germline CDR1 is MDHEN and CDR2 is SYDVKM. The CDR3 is 15 amino acids. DNA of the CDR3: TGTGCCAGCAGTTTATCTTCGGGGCCGGACTATGGCTACACCTTC. This encodes CASSLSSGPDYGYTF.

Notes on this clone: This sample includes further DNA sequences coding for the same CDR3. This chain uses TRBV6-1 with TRBJ2-2; 7 bases line up with TRBD2. Trimming removed 6 bases from V and 1 base from J; junction bases left unmatched: 2. The CDR3 loop spans 14 amino acids. Germline assignment: CDR1 MNHNS and CDR2 SASEGT. The CDR3 reads CASRREWNTGELFF. In DNA form, the CDR3 reads TGTGCCAGCAGGCGGGAGTGGAACACCGGGGAGCTGTTTTTT.

V is TRBV11-3 and J is TRBJ2-5; TRBD1 aligns across 10 bases. The CDR3 is 16 amino acids. CDR1 is SGHNT and CDR2 is YENEEA in the germline V gene. V was clipped by 2 bases and J by 3 bases; unmatched bases: 6. In DNA form, the CDR3 reads TGTGCCAGCAGCTTACCAGGGACAGGGGTTGAAGAGACCCAGTACTTC. It encodes CASSLPGTGVEETQYF.

The gene calls are TRBV9 and TRBJ1-1; a weak D match, TRBD1 (5 bases). The CDR3 has 14 residues. Trimming shortened V by 1 base and J by 0 bases, and 7 bases separated the two germline ends. The germline V gene encodes CDR1 SGDLS and CDR2 YYNGEE. CDR3 in amino acids: CASSVQGMNTEAFF. In DNA form, the CDR3 reads TGTGCCAGCAGCGTACAGGGCATGAACACTGAAGCTTTCTTT.

Concerning this clone: A junction end diverges from the germline sequence, so it may reflect a read error. The V call is TRBV28, the J call TRBJ2-3, with 13 nucleotides matching TRBD2. The CDR3 has 17 amino acids. CDR1 is MDHEN and CDR2 is SYDVKM in the germline V gene. CDR3 sequence: CASSLWTSGSEADTQYF. In nucleotides, the CDR3 is TGTGCCAGCAGTCTATGGACTAGCGGGAGTGAGGCAGATACGCAGTATTTT.

The chain links TRBV28 to TRBJ2-3; 13 bases agree with TRBD2. Germline trimming cut 5 bases from V and 3 bases from J; bases unmatched to any gene: 8. Germline CDR1 and CDR2: MDHEN and SYDVKM. The CDR3 runs 17 residues. The CDR3 coding sequence is TGTGCCAGCAGTGCTGGACTAGCGGGAGTCAATACAGATACGCAGTATTTT. Translating it yields CASSAGLAGVNTDTQYF.

The rearrangement uses TRBV11-3 and TRBJ2-1, with 7 positions matching TRBD2. The CDR3 has 14 amino acids. Looked up from germline, CDR1 is SGHNT and CDR2 is YENEEA. V shed 5 bases and J 4 bases; nucleotides not matched to a gene: 5. This chain's CDR3 is CASSVSGSYNEQFF. The CDR3 coding sequence is TGTGCCAGCAGCGTTAGCGGGTCTTACAATGAGCAGTTCTTC.

The rearrangement joins TRBV25-1 to TRBJ2-5, with a tentative D call TRBD2 (5 bases). V lost 5 bases and J lost 8, with 12 bases in between. The CDR3 is 12 amino acids. Germline V gene data show CDR1 as MGHDK and CDR2 as SYGVNS. The DNA for the CDR3 is TGTGCCAGCAGTCGGGGAGCAGGTACCCAGTACTTC. As protein: CASSRGAGTQYF.

The chain employs TRBV5-1 and TRBJ1-3; D is unresolved. CDR1 is SGHRS, CDR2 YFSETQ, per germline. V lost 4 bases and J 0 bases, leaving 11 bases between the germline ends. The CDR3 totals 15 residues. The CDR3: CASSLRGSSGNTIYF. The DNA for the CDR3 is TGCGCCAGCAGCCTACGCGGGAGCTCTGGAAACACCATATATTTT.

The rearrangement joins TRBV11-3 to TRBJ2-6; weak D call: TRBD2 (6 bases). The CDR3 spans 15 residues. Deletions cut 5 bases from V and 4 bases from J, with 12 bases between. The germline V gene encodes CDR1 SGHNT and CDR2 YENEEA. The CDR3 region is CASSLGTLGANVLTF. CDR3 DNA: TGTGCCAGCAGCCTCGGGACTTTGGGGGCCAACGTCCTGACTTTC.

The chain uses TRBV5-3 and TRBJ2-5, with D possibly TRBD2 on 6 matching bases. TRBV5-3 is assigned to the ORF class and has an uncertain function. This CDR3 has 13 residues. Trimming took off 4 bases at V and 5 bases at J, with 12 bases between the two ends. The DNA for the CDR3 is TGTGCCAGAAGCGCGACTAGGCGGGAGACCCAGTACTTC. This gives the protein CARSATRRETQYF.

This chain joins TRBV7-9 and TRBJ1-1, with D hard to call. This CDR3 has 14 amino acids. Germline assignment: CDR1 SEHNR and CDR2 FQNEAQ (reference sequence). Trimming cost V 1 base and J 8 bases, with 14 bases left between them. The CDR3 is CASSLGREAKEAFF. CDR3 bases: TGTGCCAGCAGCTTAGGCCGAGAGGCAAAAGAAGCTTTCTTT. The full variable domain, with the rest looked up from reference TRBV7-9 and TRBJ1-1, is DTGVSQNPRHKITKRGQNVTFRCDPISEHNRLYWYRQTLGQGPEFLTYFQNEAQLEKSRLLSDRFSAERPKGSFSTLEIQRTEQGDSAMYLCASSLGREAKEAFFGQGTRLTVV.

The chain recombines TRBV6-5 with TRBJ2-2; unclear D gene. The germline CDR1 and CDR2 sequences are MNHEY and SVGAGI. The CDR3 extends over 14 amino acids. The germline V and J ends were trimmed by 6 bases and 3 bases, with 11 bases remaining between them. The CDR3 nucleotides are TGTGCCAGCAGATCGAGGCCCGACACCGGGGAGCTGTTTTTT. Protein sequence: CASRSRPDTGELFF.

The genes are TRBV5-1 and TRBJ2-1, with D perhaps TRBD2 (5 bases). Trimming left V 3 bases short and J 15 bases short, with 28 bases between. The CDR3 contains 16 residues. Germline loops: CDR1 SGHRS, CDR2 YFSETQ. The CDR3 region has the DNA TGCGCCAGCAGCTCCTCCACGGGTCAGATTGGACTCGAGAGGTTCTTC. Translating gives CASSSSTGQIGLERFF.

The gene calls are TRBV7-9 and TRBJ2-7; D uncertain. The V gene lost 2 bases and the J gene lost 5 bases, with 13 bases spanning the gap. The CDR3 sequence is 14 residues long. Germline V gene lookup returns CDR1 SEHNR and CDR2 FQNEAQ (reference sequence). CDR3 sequence: CASSLTNPLDEQYF. The CDR3 DNA reads as TGTGCCAGCAGCTTAACCAACCCCCTAGACGAGCAGTACTTC. The full variable domain, rest sourced from reference TRBV7-9 and TRBJ2-7, is DTGVSQNPRHKITKRGQNVTFRCDPISEHNRLYWYRQTLGQGPEFLTYFQNEAQLEKSRLLSDRFSAERPKGSFSTLEIQRTEQGDSAMYLCASSLTNPLDEQYFGPGTRLTVT.

The chain has TRBV9 and TRBJ2-1; perhaps TRBD1 as D (6 bases). This CDR3 comprises 15 residues. The germline gives CDR1 SGDLS, CDR2 YYNGEE. With 0 bases removed from V and 2 bases from J, the gap between germline ends came to 9 bases. The CDR3 region has the DNA TGTGCCAGCAGCGTAGAAGGGGACACCTACAATGAGCAGTTCTTC. This gives the protein CASSVEGDTYNEQFF.

The V call is TRBV5-1, the J call TRBJ2-4, with D maybe TRBD2 (5 bases). The V and J ends lost 4 bases and 2 bases respectively, with 13 bases between them. The germline V gene has CDR1 SGHRS and CDR2 YFSETQ. CDR3 length: 15 amino acids. CDR3 sequence: CASSPLLGTKNIQYF. In nucleotides, the CDR3 is TGCGCCAGCAGCCCGTTACTAGGAACCAAAAACATTCAGTACTTC.

The rearrangement uses TRBV23-1 and TRBJ1-2; D might be TRBD1 (5 bases). TRBV23-1 counts as an open reading frame of uncertain function. The CDR3 sequence is 14 residues long. The germline V and J ends were trimmed by 3 bases and 7 bases, with 15 bases remaining between them. CDR3 sequence (DNA): TGCGCCAGCAGTCACTCAGGGTTTGACTCTGGCTACACCTTC. Translated: CASSHSGFDSGYTF.

This clone was seen once. This sequence joins TRBV5-1 and TRBJ2-7, with 7 nucleotides matching TRBD1. Unmatched junction bases numbered 8, after V lost 4 bases and J lost 4 bases. The CDR3 has 14 amino acids. CDR1 is SGHRS and CDR2 is YFSETQ in the germline V gene. The CDR3 loop is CASSPGQVGYEQYF. DNA of the CDR3: TGCGCCAGCAGCCCTGGACAGGTGGGATACGAGCAGTACTTC.